The next 24 T cell receptor beta chains were all read from a single sample in a study of breast tumors, draining lymph nodes, adjacent tissues. A single record per CDR3 protein comes from TCRdb applying MiXCR to the multiplex PCR reads. The sample shows 60,000 to 70,000 distinct CDR3 sequences, 45% to 60% of them seen only once. The sample was breast tumor tissue. Receptors were obtained from a female donor with breast cancer. Some clones in this sample may be carry-over from other donors' samples.

The rearrangement joins TRBV12-3 or TRBV12-4 to TRBJ1-6; D is possibly TRBD1 (5 bases). The CDR3 covers 15 residues. Trimming shortened V by 6 bases and J by 10 bases, and 19 bases separated the two germline ends. CDR3 nucleotides: TGTGCCAGCAGGGGCAGGCAGGGAGGAGGGTCACCCCTCCACTTT. It translates to CASRGRQGGGSPLHF.

The chain employs TRBV3-1 and TRBJ1-2; D may be TRBD1 (6 bases). Trimming shortened V by 6 bases and J by 8 bases, and 16 bases separated the two germline ends. There are 13 residues in the CDR3. In germline, CDR1 is LGHDT, CDR2 YNNKEL (reference sequence). The CDR3 DNA reads TGTGCCAGCAGTCACGGGGGGGCCGGCGGCTACACCTTC. Amino acid sequence: CASSHGGAGGYTF.

This clonotype was counted ten times or more. This rearrangement joins TRBV5-5 to TRBJ2-6; unclear D gene. V was shortened by 0 bases and J by 1 base, with 2 bases between the two germline ends. The CDR3 length is 14 residues. Germline lookup yields CDR1 SGHKS and CDR2 YYEKEE (reference sequence). DNA of the CDR3: TGTGCCAGCAGCTTGGATTCTGGGGCCAACGTCCTGACTTTC. This encodes CASSLDSGANVLTF.

This clonotype was recorded once. The chain uses TRBV9 and TRBJ2-3, with D possibly TRBD2 on 6 matching bases. V lost 4 bases, J lost 0 bases, and 15 bases lay in between. The CDR3 loop spans 16 amino acids. Germline-derived CDR1 and CDR2 are SGDLS and YYNGEE. The CDR3 loop reads CASSWGVGTSTDTQYF. The CDR3 DNA sequence: TGTGCCAGCAGCTGGGGTGTGGGGACTAGCACAGATACGCAGTATTTT.

The gene calls are TRBV9 and TRBJ2-7, with D possibly TRBD2 on 5 matching bases. V shed 2 bases and J shed 2 bases, with 14 bases lying between them. CDR3 length: 15 amino acids. CDR1 SGDLS and CDR2 YYNGEE come from the germline V gene. In DNA form, the CDR3 reads TGTGCCAGCAGCGTGGTGGCGGGTCCTACCTACGAGCAGTACTTC. Translating it yields CASSVVAGPTYEQYF. Supplemented by reference TRBV9 and TRBJ2-7, the full variable domain reads DSGVTQTPKHLITATGQRVTLRCSPRSGDLSVYWYQQSLDQGLQFLIQYYNGEERAKGNILERFSAQQFPDLHSELNLSSLELGDSALYFCASSVVAGPTYEQYFGPGTRLTVT.

In this sample, this clonotype turned up many times. V and J are TRBV10-1 and TRBJ2-1, with D perhaps TRBD1 (6 bases). Germline CDR1 WNHNN, CDR2 SYGVQD (reference sequence). V lost 6 bases, J lost 9 bases, and 15 bases lay in between. The CDR3 covers 13 residues. CDR3 region: CASSADSLAEQFF. CDR3 sequence (DNA): TGCGCCAGCAGCGCGGACAGCTTAGCTGAGCAGTTCTTC.

The V and J genes are TRBV7-2 and TRBJ1-2, with D uncertain. V was cut by 4 bases and J by 4 bases, with 19 bases left in between. Germline CDR1 SGHTA, CDR2 FQGNSA. The CDR3 sequence is 16 residues long. The CDR3 bases are TGTGCCAGCAGCTCAAGGGTGGGTTTGGACCGCTATGGCTACACCTTC. This encodes CASSSRVGLDRYGYTF.

This clonotype was seen only once. The chain has TRBV3-1 and TRBJ2-3; 8 positions match TRBD2. The germline CDR1 and CDR2 sequences are LGHDT and YNNKEL (reference sequence). The CDR3 has 17 residues. V dropped 8 bases and J dropped 0; count of bases not matched to a gene: 13. CDR3 DNA: TGTGCCAGCTGCCTTCCTAGCGGGTTCACTAGCACAGATACGCAGTATTTT. This gives the protein CASCLPSGFTSTDTQYF.

This clonotype was seen ten or more times. V gene TRBV13 combines with J gene TRBJ2-7; TRBD1 matches at 10 bases. V lost 6 bases and J lost 5; bases outside the gene matches: 4. Per germline, CDR1 PRHDT and CDR2 FYEKMQ (reference sequence). This CDR3 is 13 amino acids long. In nucleotides, the CDR3 is TGTGCCAGCAGTCAGACAGGGGGCAACGAGCAGTACTTC. This codes for CASSQTGGNEQYF. Based on the CDR3 plus reference TRBV13 and TRBJ2-7, the full variable domain is AAGVIQSPRHLIKEKRETATLKCYPIPRHDTVYWYQQGPGQDPQFLISFYEKMQSDKGSIPDRFSAQQFSDYHSELNMSSLELGDSALYFCASSQTGGNEQYFGPGTRLTVT.

This clonotype was seen at least ten times. This chain connects TRBV10-2 to TRBJ2-5, with no clear D. The V and J ends lost 3 bases and 3 bases respectively, with 2 bases between them. The CDR3 is made up of 11 amino acids. Germline assignment: CDR1 WSHSY and CDR2 SAAADI. The CDR3, as DNA: TGCGCCAGCAGTGAAGAAGAGACCCAGTACTTC. Protein: CASSEEETQYF.

The chain combines TRBV29-1 with TRBJ2-1; perhaps TRBD2 as D (6 bases). CDR3 length: 12 residues. Germline CDR1 is SQVTM and CDR2 is ANQGSEA. As DNA, the CDR3 is TGCAGGCGGGACCAGGCGAACAATGAGCAGTTCTTC. Translation: CRRDQANNEQFF.

This clonotype was recorded at least ten times. The CDR3 DNA follows: TGCAGTGCTAACGGACTAGCGGAGATCACTGAGCAGTTCTTC. Translated: CSANGLAEITEQFF. This chain joins TRBV20-1 and TRBJ2-1, with 10 bases fitting TRBD2. V gave up 4 bases and J gave up 9 bases; unmatched junction bases: 9. Germline loops: CDR1 DFQATT, CDR2 SNEGSKA (reference sequence). This CDR3 comprises 14 residues.

The chain couples TRBV5-1 to TRBJ2-7; D tentatively reads TRBD1 or TRBD2 (5 bases each). V lost 4 bases and J 6 bases, leaving 8 bases between the germline ends. The germline V gene has CDR1 SGHRS and CDR2 YFSETQ. The CDR3 covers 11 residues. CDR3 coding DNA: TGCGCCAGCAGCGGGGACGGCGAGCAGTACTTC. It yields the protein CASSGDGEQYF. Looking up the rest from reference TRBV5-1 and TRBJ2-7 gives the full variable domain: KAGVTQTPRYLIKTRGQQVTLSCSPISGHRSVSWYQQTPGQGLQFLFEYFSETQRNKGNFPGRFSGRQFSNSRSEMNVSTLELGDSALYLCASSGDGEQYFGPGTRLTVT.

This clonotype was detected ten times or more. The chain recombines TRBV3-1 with TRBJ2-1, with TRBD2 identical over 8 bases. The CDR3 has 12 amino acids. CDR1 is LGHDT and CDR2 is YNNKEL in the germline V gene (reference sequence). V lost 8 bases, J lost 8 bases, and 5 bases stayed unmatched. The CDR3 sequence: CASLSGGDEQFF. CDR3 sequence (DNA): TGTGCCAGCCTCAGCGGGGGTGATGAGCAGTTCTTC.

This clonotype has ten or more counts. The chain is built from TRBV5-8 and TRBJ2-5, with 10 positions matching TRBD2. Germline V CDR1 and CDR2: SGHTS, YDEGEE. This CDR3 contains 15 residues. The J segment lost 1 base and the V segment lost 4 bases, leaving 4 bases of the junction unmatched. The CDR3 nucleotides read TGTGCCAGCAGCCTAGCGGGAGAGGTCCAAGAGACCCAGTACTTC. As protein: CASSLAGEVQETQYF.

V is TRBV15 and J is TRBJ2-1; the D is unclear. With 0 bases removed from V and 0 bases from J, the gap between germline ends came to 12 bases. Germline CDR1 LNHNV, CDR2 YYDKDF (reference sequence). The CDR3 has 17 residues. The CDR3 sequence: CATSRESGLSSYNEQFF. For the CDR3, the DNA is TGTGCCACCAGCAGAGAATCCGGGTTGAGCTCCTACAATGAGCAGTTCTTC. The complete variable domain, with remaining parts taken from reference TRBV15 and TRBJ2-1, reads DAMVIQNPRYQVTQFGKPVTLSCSQTLNHNVMYWYQQKSSQAPKLLFHYYDKDFNNEADTPDNFQSRRPNTSFCFLDIRSPGLGDTAMYLCATSRESGLSSYNEQFFGPGTRLTVL.

The rearrangement uses TRBV7-2 and TRBJ1-2; D is unresolved. This CDR3 spans 14 amino acids. The germline gives CDR1 SGHTA, CDR2 FQGNSA. Trimming took off 2 bases at V and 8 bases at J, with 15 bases between the two ends. In nucleotides, the CDR3 is TGTGCCAGCAGCTTAAGGGCAGGCCTGCGAGGCTACACCTTC. This encodes CASSLRAGLRGYTF.

This clonotype was found many times. At one end, the junction sequence differs from germline, possibly due to a read error. J is TRBJ2-7 and V is TRBV13, with D perhaps assigned TRBD1 or TRBD2 (5 bases each). CDR3 size: 16 residues. Germline V lookup: CDR1 PRHDT, CDR2 FYEKMQ (reference sequence). As DNA, the CDR3 is TGTACCAGCAGCGAGAAAGGGACGGGAAGTTCCTACGAGCAGTACTTC. Encoded protein: CTSSEKGTGSSYEQYF. The full variable domain, its missing parts supplied by reference TRBV13 and TRBJ2-7, is AAGVIQSPRHLIKEKRETATLKCYPIPRHDTVYWYQQGPGQDPQFLISFYEKMQSDKGSIPDRFSAQQFSDYHSELNMSSLELGDSALYFCTSSEKGTGSSYEQYFGPGTRLTVT.

This clonotype is labeled as large. This chain joins TRBV10-2 and TRBJ2-2; no clear D gene. CDR1 and CDR2 (germline): WSHSY, SAAADI. The length of the CDR3 is 13 residues. Trimming shortened V by 5 bases and J by 5 bases, and 9 bases separated the two germline ends. Written as DNA, the CDR3 is TGCGCCAGCAGTCACCGGCCGACCGGGGAGCTGTTTTTT. Translated: CASSHRPTGELFF.

This clonotype was observed many times. The rearrangement joins TRBV7-2 to TRBJ2-1; D is perhaps TRBD2 (5 bases). The CDR3 is made up of 13 amino acids. Trimming left V 1 base short and J 7 bases short, with 8 bases between. Per the germline V gene, CDR1 is SGHTA and CDR2 is FQGNSA. The DNA of the CDR3 is TGTGCCAGCAGCTTAGGAACTAGTAATGAGCAGTTCTTC. Its protein is CASSLGTSNEQFF.

The chain has TRBV6-5 and TRBJ2-1; no definite D call. Germline CDR1 reads MNHEY; CDR2 reads SVGAGI. V was shortened by 8 bases and J by 5 bases, with 7 bases between the two germline ends. The CDR3 extends over 11 amino acids. DNA of the CDR3: TGTGCCAGCGGGCAGGACAATGAGCAGTTCTTC. Translated, it gives CASGQDNEQFF.

The chain uses TRBV20-1 and TRBJ1-6; 8 nucleotides match TRBD1. Germline CDR1 DFQATT, CDR2 SNEGSKA (reference sequence). V dropped 1 base and J dropped 7; count of bases not matched to a gene: 15. The CDR3 has 18 residues. The CDR3 loop is CSARGDRGQGAGNSPLHF. In DNA, the CDR3 is TGCAGTGCTAGAGGAGATCGAGGACAGGGCGCGGGAAATTCACCCCTCCACTTT.

This clonotype was found a few times. One base away lies a much larger clone, so this may be a sequencing read error. The chain uses TRBV5-4 and TRBJ2-7, with TRBD2 matching over 7 bases. CDR3 length: 16 residues. Trimming took 0 bases from V and 6 from J; bases not matched to a gene: 12. CDR1 is SGHNT, CDR2 YYREEE, per germline (reference sequence). CDR3 sequence: CASSLGTTGGTGEQYF. CDR3 DNA: TGTGCCAGCAGCTTGGGGACTACCGGGGGGACTGGCGAGCAGTACTTC. The full variable domain, with the rest looked up from reference TRBV5-4 and TRBJ2-7, is ETGVTQSPTHLIKTRGQQVTLRCSSQSGHNTVSWYQQALGQGPQFIFQYYREEENGRGNFPPRFSGLQFPNYSSELNVNALELDDSALYLCASSLGTTGGTGEQYFGPGTRLTVT.

This clonotype was seen once. The chain is built from TRBV3-2 and TRBJ2-7; the D call TRBD1 from the table was never checked on the DNA. TRBV3-2 is annotated as a pseudogene. The CDR3 runs 14 residues. In nucleotides, the CDR3 is TGCGCCAGCAGCCTGCCGGGGTGGGAATACGAGCAGTACGTC. It encodes CASSLPGWEYEQYV.